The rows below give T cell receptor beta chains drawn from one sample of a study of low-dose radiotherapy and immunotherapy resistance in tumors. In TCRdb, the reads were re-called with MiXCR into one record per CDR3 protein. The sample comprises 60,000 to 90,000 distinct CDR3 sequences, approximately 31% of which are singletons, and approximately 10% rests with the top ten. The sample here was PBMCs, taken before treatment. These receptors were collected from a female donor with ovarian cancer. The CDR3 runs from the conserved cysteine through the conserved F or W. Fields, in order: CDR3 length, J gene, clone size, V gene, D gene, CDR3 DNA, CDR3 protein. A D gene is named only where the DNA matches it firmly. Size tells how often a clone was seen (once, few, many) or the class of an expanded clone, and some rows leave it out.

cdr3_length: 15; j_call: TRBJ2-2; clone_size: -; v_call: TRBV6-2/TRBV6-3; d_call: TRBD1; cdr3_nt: TGTGCCAGCAGTGAAAACAGGGGGAAGGGCGGGGAGCTGTTTTTT; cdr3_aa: CASSENRGKGGELFF
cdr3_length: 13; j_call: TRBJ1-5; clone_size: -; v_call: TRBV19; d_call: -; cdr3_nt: TGTGCCAGTCGCAGGGAACGAGAACAGCCCCAGCATTTT; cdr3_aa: CASRREREQPQHF
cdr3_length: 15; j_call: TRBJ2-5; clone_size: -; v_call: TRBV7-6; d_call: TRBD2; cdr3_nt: TGTGCCAGCAGCTCAAGACGGGGGGGCCGGGAGACCCAGTACTTC; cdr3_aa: CASSSRRGGRETQYF
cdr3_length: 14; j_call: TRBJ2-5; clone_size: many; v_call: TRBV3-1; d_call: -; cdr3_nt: TGTGCCAGCAGCCAAGGTCGGGGTAGCGAGACCCAGTACTTC; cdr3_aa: CASSQGRGSETQYF
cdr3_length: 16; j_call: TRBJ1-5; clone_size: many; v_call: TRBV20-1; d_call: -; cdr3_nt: TGCAGTGCTAGGCCACCGGGACCGGACAACCATCAGCCCCAGCATTTT; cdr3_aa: CSARPPGPDNHQPQHF
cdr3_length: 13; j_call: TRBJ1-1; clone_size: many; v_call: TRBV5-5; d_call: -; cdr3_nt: TGTGCCAGCAGCTTGACGGGGAGCACTGAAGCTTTCTTT; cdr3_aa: CASSLTGSTEAFF
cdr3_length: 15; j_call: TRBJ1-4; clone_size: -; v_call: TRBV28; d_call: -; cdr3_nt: TGTGCCAGCAGCCTATCGGGGGGCGGGAATGAAAAACTGTTTTTT; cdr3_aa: CASSLSGGGNEKLFF
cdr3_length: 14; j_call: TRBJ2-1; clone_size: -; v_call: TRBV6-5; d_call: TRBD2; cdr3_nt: TGTGCCAGCAGCCTCGGCGGGGGGGCCAATGAGCAGTTCTTC; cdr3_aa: CASSLGGGANEQFF
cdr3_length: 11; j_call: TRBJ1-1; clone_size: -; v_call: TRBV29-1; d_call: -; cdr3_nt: TGCAGCCTCTCGACAGGACTAGAAGCTTTCTTT; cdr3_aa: CSLSTGLEAFF
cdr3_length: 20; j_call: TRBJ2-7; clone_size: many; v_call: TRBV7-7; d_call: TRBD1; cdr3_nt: TGTGCTAGCAGCCCCCCCCCCGACAGGGGGTTCCACTACAGCTCCTACGAGCAGTACTTC; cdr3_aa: CASSPPPDRGFHYSSYEQYF
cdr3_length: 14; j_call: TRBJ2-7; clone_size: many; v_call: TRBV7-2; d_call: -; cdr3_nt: TGTGCCAGCAGCTTTCGAGGCACAACCTACGAGCAGTACTTC; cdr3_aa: CASSFRGTTYEQYF
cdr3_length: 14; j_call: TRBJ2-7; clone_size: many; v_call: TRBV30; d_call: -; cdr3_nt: TGTGCCTGGAGGTCACCGGGACACTCGTACGAGCAGTACTTC; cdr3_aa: CAWRSPGHSYEQYF
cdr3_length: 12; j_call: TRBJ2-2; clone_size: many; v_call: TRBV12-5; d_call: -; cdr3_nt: TGTGCTAGTGGACGAACCAGGGGGGAGCTGTTTTTT; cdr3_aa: CASGRTRGELFF
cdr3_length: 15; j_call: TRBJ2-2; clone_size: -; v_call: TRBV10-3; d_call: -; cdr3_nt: TGTGCCATCAACCCCCAGGGGATGGGTACCGGGGAGCTGTTTTTT; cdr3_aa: CAINPQGMGTGELFF
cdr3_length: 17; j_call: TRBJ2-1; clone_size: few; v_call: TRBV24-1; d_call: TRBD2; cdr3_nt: TGTGCCACCAGTGATTTCGGGACTATGGGGCCATACAATGAGCAGTTCTTC; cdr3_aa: CATSDFGTMGPYNEQFF
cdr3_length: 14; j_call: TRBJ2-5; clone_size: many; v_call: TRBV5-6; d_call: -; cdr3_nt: TGTGCCAGCAGCTTGGGCAGGCAAGGGGAGACCCAGTACTTC; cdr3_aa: CASSLGRQGETQYF
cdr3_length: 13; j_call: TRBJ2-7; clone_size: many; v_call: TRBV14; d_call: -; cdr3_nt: TGTGCCAGCAGCCAAGAGGCTTTGGGCGAGCAGTACTTC; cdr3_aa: CASSQEALGEQYF
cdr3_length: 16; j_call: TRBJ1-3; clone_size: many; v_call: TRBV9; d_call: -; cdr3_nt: TGTGCCAGCAGCCCCGGAGGGAAGGTTTCTGGAAACACCATATATTTT; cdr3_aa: CASSPGGKVSGNTIYF
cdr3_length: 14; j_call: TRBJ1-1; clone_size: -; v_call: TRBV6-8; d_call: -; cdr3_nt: TGTGCCAGCAGTGGCAGTACGATGAACACTGAAGATTTCTTT; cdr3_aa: CASSGSTMNTEDFF
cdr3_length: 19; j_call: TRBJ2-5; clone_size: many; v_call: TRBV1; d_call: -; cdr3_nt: TGCACCAGCAGCCAAGGTGATCTAGCGGGGGGCCAGGTCCAAGAGACCCAGTACTTC; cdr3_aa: CTSSQGDLAGGQVQETQYF
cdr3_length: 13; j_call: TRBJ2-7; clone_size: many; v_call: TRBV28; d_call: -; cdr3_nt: TGTGCCAGCATCCAGGGGGGTACCTACGAGCAGTACTTC; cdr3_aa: CASIQGGTYEQYF
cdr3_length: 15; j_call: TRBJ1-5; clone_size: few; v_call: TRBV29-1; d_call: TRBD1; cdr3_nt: TGCAGCGTTGTCGGGGACAGGGGAGGCAATCAGCCCCAGCATTTT; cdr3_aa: CSVVGDRGGNQPQHF
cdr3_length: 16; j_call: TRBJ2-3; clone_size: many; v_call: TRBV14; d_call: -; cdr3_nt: TGTGCCAGCAGCCAAGCCACAGGATTTTTTGCAGATACGCAGTATTTT; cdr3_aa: CASSQATGFFADTQYF
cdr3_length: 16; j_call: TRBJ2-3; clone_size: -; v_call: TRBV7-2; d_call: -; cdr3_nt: TGTGCCAGCAGTTTTAAGATTGGCGGCTACACAGATACGCAGTATTTT; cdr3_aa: CASSFKIGGYTDTQYF
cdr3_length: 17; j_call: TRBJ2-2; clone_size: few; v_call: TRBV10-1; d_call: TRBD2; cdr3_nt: TGCGCCAGCAGTCCGGCTGGCGGACTAGCAAACACCGGGGAGCTGTTTTTT; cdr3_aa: CASSPAGGLANTGELFF
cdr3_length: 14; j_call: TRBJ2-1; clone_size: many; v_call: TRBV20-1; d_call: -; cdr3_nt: TGCAGTGCCCTCGGGTGGGCGGGTCCCAATGAGCAGTTCTTC; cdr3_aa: CSALGWAGPNEQFF
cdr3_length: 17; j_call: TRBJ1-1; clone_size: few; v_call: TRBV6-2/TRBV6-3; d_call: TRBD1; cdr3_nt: TGTGCCAGCAGTACCGACAGGGAGGTCTCCTTGAACACTGAAGCTTTCTTT; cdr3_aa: CASSTDREVSLNTEAFF
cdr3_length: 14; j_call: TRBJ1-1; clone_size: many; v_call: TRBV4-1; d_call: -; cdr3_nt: TGCGCCAGCAGCCAAGATCCCCTGGGCACTGAAGCTTTCTTT; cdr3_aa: CASSQDPLGTEAFF
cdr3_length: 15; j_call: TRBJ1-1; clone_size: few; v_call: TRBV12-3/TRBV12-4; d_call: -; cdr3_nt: TGTGCCAGCAGTTCGACCGGGACATTGAACACTGAAGCTTTCTTT; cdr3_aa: CASSSTGTLNTEAFF
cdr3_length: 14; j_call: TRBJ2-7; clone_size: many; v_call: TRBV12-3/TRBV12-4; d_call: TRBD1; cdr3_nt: TGTGCCAGCAGCCTGGGACAGGTTCACTACGAGCAGTACTTC; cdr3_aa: CASSLGQVHYEQYF
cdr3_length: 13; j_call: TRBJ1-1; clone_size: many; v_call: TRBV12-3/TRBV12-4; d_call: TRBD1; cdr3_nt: TGTGCCAGCAGCCAAACAGGGGGCACTGAAGCTTTCTTT; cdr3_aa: CASSQTGGTEAFF
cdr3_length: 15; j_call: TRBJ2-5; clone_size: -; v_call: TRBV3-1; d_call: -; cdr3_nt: TGTGCCAGCAGCCCCTCAACGGGGGCTGGGGAGACCCAGTACTTC; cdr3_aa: CASSPSTGAGETQYF
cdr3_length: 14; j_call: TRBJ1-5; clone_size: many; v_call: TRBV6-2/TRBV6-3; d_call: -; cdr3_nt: TGTGCCAGCAGTGAACTTTATAGCAATCAGCCCCAGCATTTT; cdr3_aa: CASSELYSNQPQHF
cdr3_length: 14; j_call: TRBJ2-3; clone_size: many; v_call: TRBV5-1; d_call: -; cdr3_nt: TGCGCCAGCAGCTTGTCGAGTAGCACAGATACGCAGTATTTT; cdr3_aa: CASSLSSSTDTQYF
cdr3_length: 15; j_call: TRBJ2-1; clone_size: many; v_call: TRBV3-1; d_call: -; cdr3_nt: TGTGCCAGCAGCCAAGGGGGACTCTCCTACAATGAGCAGTTCTTC; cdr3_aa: CASSQGGLSYNEQFF
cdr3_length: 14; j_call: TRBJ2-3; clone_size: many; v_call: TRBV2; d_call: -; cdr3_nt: TGTGCCAGCTTCCGGGACTCGGGTGTCGATACGCAGTATTTT; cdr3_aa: CASFRDSGVDTQYF
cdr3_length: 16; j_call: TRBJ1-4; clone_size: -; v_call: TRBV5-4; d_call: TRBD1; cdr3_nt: TGTGCCAGCAGCTTATTGACAGGGTCTTATAGGGAAAAACTGTTTTTT; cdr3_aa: CASSLLTGSYREKLFF
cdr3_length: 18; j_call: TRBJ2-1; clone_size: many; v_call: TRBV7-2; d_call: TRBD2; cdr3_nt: TGTGCCAGCAGCCCGAGGACTAGCGGGGGAATGAGCGGAGGTGAGCAGTTCTTC; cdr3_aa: CASSPRTSGGMSGGEQFF
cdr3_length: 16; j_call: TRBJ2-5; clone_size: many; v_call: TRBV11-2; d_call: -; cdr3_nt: TGTGCCAGCAGCTTAGGCGGCACGGACAGATGGAAGACCCAGTACTTC; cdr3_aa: CASSLGGTDRWKTQYF